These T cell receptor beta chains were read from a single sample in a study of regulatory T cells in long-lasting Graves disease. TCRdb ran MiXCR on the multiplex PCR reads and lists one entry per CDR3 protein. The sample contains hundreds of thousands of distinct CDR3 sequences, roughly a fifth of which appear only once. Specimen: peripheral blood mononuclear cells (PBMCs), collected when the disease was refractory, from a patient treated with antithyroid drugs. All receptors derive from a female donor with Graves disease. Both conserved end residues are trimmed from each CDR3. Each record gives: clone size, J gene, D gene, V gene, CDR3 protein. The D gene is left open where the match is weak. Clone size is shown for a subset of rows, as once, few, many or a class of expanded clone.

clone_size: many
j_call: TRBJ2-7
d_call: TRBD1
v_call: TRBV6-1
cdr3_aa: ASSRDSWNEQY

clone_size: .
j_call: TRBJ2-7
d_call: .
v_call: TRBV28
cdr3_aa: ASSLRPLTRYEQY

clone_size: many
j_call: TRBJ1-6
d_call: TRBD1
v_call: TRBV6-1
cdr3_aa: ASRQGGSYNSPLH

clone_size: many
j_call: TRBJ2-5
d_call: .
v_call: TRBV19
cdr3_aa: ASSIRERETQY

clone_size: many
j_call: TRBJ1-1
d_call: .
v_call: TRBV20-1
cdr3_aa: SASAVKAF

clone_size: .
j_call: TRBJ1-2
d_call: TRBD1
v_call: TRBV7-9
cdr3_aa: ASSETGVKADGYT

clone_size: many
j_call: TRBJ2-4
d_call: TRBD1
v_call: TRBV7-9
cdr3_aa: ASSLATGGKNIQY

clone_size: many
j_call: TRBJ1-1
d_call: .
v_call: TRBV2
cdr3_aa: ASSGGVTEAEAF

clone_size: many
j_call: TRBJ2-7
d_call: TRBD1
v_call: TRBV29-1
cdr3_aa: SVNRDREGEQY

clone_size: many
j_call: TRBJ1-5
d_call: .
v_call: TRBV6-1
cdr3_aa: ASQQGSGQPQH

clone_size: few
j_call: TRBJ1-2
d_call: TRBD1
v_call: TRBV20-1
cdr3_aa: SARDGQGAYGYT

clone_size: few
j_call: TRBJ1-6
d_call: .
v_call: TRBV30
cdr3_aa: ALQQAGYYNSPLH

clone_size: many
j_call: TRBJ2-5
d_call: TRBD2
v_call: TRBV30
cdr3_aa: AWSPGLAGTETQY

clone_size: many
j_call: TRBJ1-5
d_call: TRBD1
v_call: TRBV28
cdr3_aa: ASTWGTGGAKGQPQH

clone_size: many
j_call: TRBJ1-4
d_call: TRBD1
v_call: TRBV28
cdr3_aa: ASSGTAEKLF

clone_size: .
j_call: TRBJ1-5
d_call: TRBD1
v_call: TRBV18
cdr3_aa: ASSLSDRGSNQPQH

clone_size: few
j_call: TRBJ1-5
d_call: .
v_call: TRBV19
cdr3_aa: ASRDINQPQH

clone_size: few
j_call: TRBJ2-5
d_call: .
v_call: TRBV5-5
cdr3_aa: ASSLAQLQETQY

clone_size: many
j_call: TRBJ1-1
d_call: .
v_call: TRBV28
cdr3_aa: ASSLDGRSTEAF

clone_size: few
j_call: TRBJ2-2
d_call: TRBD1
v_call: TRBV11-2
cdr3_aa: ASSLVGTGVKTGELF

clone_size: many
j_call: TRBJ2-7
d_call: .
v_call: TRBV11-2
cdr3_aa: ASSPGQFYEQY

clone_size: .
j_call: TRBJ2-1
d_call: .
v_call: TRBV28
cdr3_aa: ASMGNEQF